This note documents a single T cell receptor (beta chain) sequence. V was shortened by 2 bases and J by 3 bases, with 5 bases between the two germline ends. CDR3 length: 13 amino acids. Germline CDR1 reads MNHEY; CDR2 reads SMNVEV (reference sequence). The source of the sample is a study of shared clonotypes between healthy human individuals. Using immunoSEQ multiplex PCR, the repertoire was profiled, and TCRdb retains in-frame clones only, with some absent. Here the sample spans 2 million to 2.5 million clones, less than 95% being singletons. Sequencing input: naive CD4+ T cells from PBMCs. Subset described: CD45RA+ positively selected. This TCR derives from a man younger than 30 in good health. Some clones in this sample may be carry-over from other donors' samples. The rearrangement links TRBV27 to TRBJ1-5, with D unclear. In DNA, the CDR3 is TGTGCCAGCAGTTTAAGGATCAATCAGCCCCAGCATTTT. Translating it yields CASSLRINQPQHF.